Below, 26 T cell receptor beta chains from the same sample are listed, as sequenced in a study of blood T cell repertoires in COVID-19. Some clones are missing from TCRdb's copy, which holds only in-frame ones; the method was immunoSEQ multiplex PCR. The table records some 130,000 clones, around 80% of them present only once. The sequenced sample consisted of peripheral blood. These receptor sequences come from a man aged 70 or older with acute or convalescent COVID-19.

This chain joins TRBV5-4 and TRBJ2-1; TRBD1 agrees at 7 bases. J was trimmed by 4 bases and V by 4 bases; bases with no gene match: 8. From germline, CDR1 is SGHNT and CDR2 YYREEE (reference sequence). This CDR3 region has 15 residues. CDR3 in amino acids: CASSDRDRRYNEQFF. The CDR3 DNA sequence: TGTGCCAGCAGCGACCGGGACAGAAGATACAATGAGCAGTTCTTC.

This chain uses TRBV9 with TRBJ2-3; TRBD2 matches 10 bases. There are 16 residues in the CDR3. CDR1 is SGDLS, CDR2 YYNGEE, per germline. V lost 4 bases to trimming and J lost 4 bases; unmatched junction nucleotides: 9. The DNA of the CDR3 is TGTGCCAGCAGCCACTCCAGCGGGGGGGCAGCAGATACGCAGTATTTT. Translated: CASSHSSGGAADTQYF.

The chain carries TRBV7-9 and TRBJ1-5; TRBD1 matches at 7 bases. V shed 5 bases, J shed 5 bases, and the junction held 9 bases outside the gene matches. The germline V gene has CDR1 SEHNR and CDR2 FQNEAQ (reference sequence). CDR3 length: 15 residues. The CDR3 loop is CASSPTGREDQPQHF. CDR3 in DNA: TGTGCCAGCAGCCCGACAGGGCGCGAAGATCAGCCCCAGCATTTT.

This rearrangement joins TRBV9 to TRBJ1-1, with no clear D. CDR1 and CDR2 from the germline V gene are SGDLS and YYNGEE. V dropped 2 bases and J dropped 0 bases, with 11 bases sitting between them. The CDR3 consists of 15 residues. The CDR3 DNA is TGTGCCAGCAGCGTGGCACCGATTATGAACACTGAAGCTTTCTTT. Protein sequence: CASSVAPIMNTEAFF.

For the CDR3, the DNA is TGTGCCAGTAGCCAAACAGGGGCTGGGGCCAACGTCCTGACTTTC. Its translation is CASSQTGAGANVLTF. This chain links TRBV19 with TRBJ2-6; 7 bases line up with TRBD1. The CDR3 loop spans 15 amino acids. Losses at the gene ends were 6 bases for V and 2 bases for J; bases not matched to a gene: 4. Germline CDR1 reads LNHDA; CDR2 reads SQIVND (reference sequence).

The gene calls are TRBV10-2 and TRBJ2-2; tentatively, D is TRBD1 (7 bases). The CDR3 loop spans 16 amino acids. V gave up 7 bases and J gave up 5 bases, with 20 bases separating them. The germline gives CDR1 WSHSY, CDR2 SAAADI. The chain's CDR3 is CASTRRVGGGTGELFF. The CDR3, as DNA: TGCGCCAGCACTCGGAGGGTAGGGGGCGGGACCGGGGAGCTGTTTTTT.

The chain uses TRBV7-3 and TRBJ2-3, with TRBD2 matching over 7 bases. The CDR3 contains 14 residues. The V segment lost 1 base and the J segment 10 bases; nucleotides outside the gene matches: 8. Germline loops: CDR1 SGHTA, CDR2 FQGTGA. This CDR3 reads CASSLSAGEVPQYF. DNA of the CDR3: TGTGCCAGCAGCTTAAGTGCGGGGGAGGTTCCGCAGTATTTT. The complete variable domain, with remaining parts taken from reference TRBV7-3 and TRBJ2-3, reads GAGVSQTPSNKVTEKGKYVELRCDPISGHTALYWYRQSLGQGPEFLIYFQGTGAADDSGLPNDRFFAVRPEGSVSTLKIQRTERGDSAVYLCASSLSAGEVPQYFGPGTRLTVL.

Only a few counts were recorded for this clone. The genes are TRBV2 and TRBJ2-5; TRBD2 aligns across 13 bases. CDR1 is SNHLY and CDR2 is FYNNEI in the germline V gene. This CDR3 is 16 amino acids long. With V trimmed by 2 bases and J by 5 bases, 5 bases remained unmatched. In DNA form, the CDR3 reads TGTGCCAGCAGTGAAAGACTAGCGGGGGGTGGTGAGACCCAGTACTTC. Encoded protein: CASSERLAGGGETQYF.

The J gene is TRBJ1-2, the V gene TRBV30, with a tentative D call TRBD1 (5 bases). Trimming removed 2 bases from V and 4 bases from J, with 14 bases in between. Germline V gene lookup returns CDR1 GTSNPN and CDR2 SVGIG (reference sequence). The CDR3 totals 14 residues. DNA for the CDR3: TGTGCCTGGAGTCTTCCAGGGTATACCTATGGCTACACCTTC. Its translation: CAWSLPGYTYGYTF. The variable domain in full, with the rest retrieved from reference TRBV30 and TRBJ1-2, is SQTIHQWPATLVQPVGSPLSLECTVEGTSNPNLYWYRQAAGRGLQLLFYSVGIGQISSEVPQNLSASRPQDRQFILSSKKLLLSDSGFYLCAWSLPGYTYGYTFGSGTRLTVV.

This chain joins TRBV5-6 and TRBJ2-1; 12 nucleotides align to TRBD2. The germline V gene has CDR1 SGHDT and CDR2 YYEEEE. The CDR3 sequence is 16 residues long. The V and J ends lost 3 bases and 3 bases, in that order; junction bases with no gene match: 4. The CDR3 DNA follows: TGTGCCAGCAGCTGGGAGACTAGCGGGGGCTACAATGAGCAGTTCTTC. As protein: CASSWETSGGYNEQFF.

V usage is TRBV9 and J usage is TRBJ1-1; D uncertain. V lost 2 bases and J lost 1, with 12 bases in between. The germline V gene has CDR1 SGDLS and CDR2 YYNGEE. This CDR3 is built from 15 residues. The CDR3 here is CASSVKAHRNTEAFF. The CDR3 bases are TGTGCCAGCAGCGTTAAGGCCCACAGGAACACTGAAGCTTTCTTT. The full variable domain, rest sourced from reference TRBV9 and TRBJ1-1, is DSGVTQTPKHLITATGQRVTLRCSPRSGDLSVYWYQQSLDQGLQFLIQYYNGEERAKGNILERFSAQQFPDLHSELNLSSLELGDSALYFCASSVKAHRNTEAFFGQGTRLTVV.

The chain employs TRBV27 and TRBJ2-3; 8 bases are a match to TRBD2. Germline CDR1 MNHEY, CDR2 SMNVEV (reference sequence). CDR3 size: 16 residues. The trim removed 3 bases at V and 2 bases at J, leaving 7 bases unmatched. The CDR3 protein is CASSLGAGGFTDTQYF. Written as DNA, the CDR3 is TGTGCCAGCAGTTTGGGGGCGGGGGGCTTCACAGATACGCAGTATTTT.

The rearrangement joins TRBV5-1 to TRBJ1-2; 9 nucleotides align to TRBD1. Trimming removed 0 bases from V and 2 bases from J; junction bases left unmatched: 2. Germline CDR1 is SGHRS and CDR2 is YFSETQ. This CDR3 spans 15 amino acids. The CDR3 nucleotides read TGCGCCAGCAGCTTGGAACAGGGGGCCAACTATGGCTACACCTTC. It codes for CASSLEQGANYGYTF.

The J gene is TRBJ2-7, the V gene TRBV2; D may be TRBD1 (5 bases). The CDR3 is made up of 13 amino acids. The germline gives CDR1 SNHLY, CDR2 FYNNEI. The ends were cut back, 3 bases at V and 6 bases at J, with 12 bases in the middle. The CDR3 DNA reads as TGTGCCAGCAGTGAGGTAGGGGAAGGCGAGCAGTACTTC. This translates into CASSEVGEGEQYF.

This sequence joins TRBV7-2 and TRBJ2-5; tentative D call: TRBD2 (7 bases). Trimming pared 3 bases from V and 2 bases from J, leaving 13 bases between. The CDR3 has 15 amino acids. CDR1 SGHTA and CDR2 FQGNSA come from the germline V gene. The CDR3 sequence: CASSFRRGPQETQYF. The CDR3 DNA is TGTGCCAGCAGCTTCCGGCGGGGGCCACAAGAGACCCAGTACTTC.

This chain uses TRBV6-5 with TRBJ2-5; D is possibly TRBD2 (6 bases). CDR1 is MNHEY, CDR2 SVGAGI, per germline. This CDR3 contains 13 residues. Trimming took off 4 bases at V and 2 bases at J, with 8 bases between the two ends. CDR3 region: CASSFGGQETQYF. CDR3 nucleotide sequence: TGTGCCAGCAGTTTCGGGGGACAAGAGACCCAGTACTTC.

The rearrangement uses TRBV28 and TRBJ1-5; TRBD1 matches 7 bases. Germline V gene sequence: CDR1 MDHEN, CDR2 SYDVKM. The CDR3 sequence is 18 residues long. With V trimmed by 6 bases and J by 7 bases, 21 bases remained unmatched. In DNA, the CDR3 is TGTGCCAGCAGCCTATTTAGAGGTGGAGGGGGCGCTGGACAGCCCCAGCATTTT. It is translated as CASSLFRGGGGAGQPQHF. The full variable domain, rest sourced from reference TRBV28 and TRBJ1-5, is DVKVTQSSRYLVKRTGEKVFLECVQDMDHENMFWYRQDPGLGLRLIYFSYDVKMKEKGDIPEGYSVSREKKERFSLILESASTNQTSMYLCASSLFRGGGGAGQPQHFGDGTRLSIL.

The genes are TRBV5-6 and TRBJ1-2; the match to TRBD1 covers 8 bases. This CDR3 is 15 amino acids long. Germline CDR1 SGHDT, CDR2 YYEEEE. The junction had 7 bases not matched to a gene; V was cut back by 3 bases and J by 3 bases. CDR3 coding DNA: TGTGCCAGCAGCTCACCCGGGACAGGTCACTATGGCTACACCTTC. It is translated as CASSSPGTGHYGYTF.

The table lists this clone with a count of one. The gene calls are TRBV9 and TRBJ1-3; maybe TRBD1 (6 bases). Germline assignment: CDR1 SGDLS and CDR2 YYNGEE. Trimming took off 4 bases at V and 0 bases at J, with 17 bases between the two ends. The length of the CDR3 is 17 residues. The CDR3 DNA reads TGTGCCAGCAGCCTTAGGGGGGGACTGGGCTCTGGAAACACCATATATTTT. This codes for CASSLRGGLGSGNTIYF.

The rearrangement joins TRBV2 to TRBJ1-6; the match to TRBD1 covers 7 bases. The germline gives CDR1 SNHLY, CDR2 FYNNEI. This CDR3 has 17 residues. Germline trimming cut 1 base from V and 6 bases from J; bases unmatched to any gene: 9. The CDR3 DNA reads TGTGCCAGCAGTGAAGGGGGAGGACAGGTACCTAATTCACCCCTCCACTTT. The encoded protein is CASSEGGGQVPNSPLHF.

The V and J genes are TRBV13 and TRBJ2-7; tentatively, D is TRBD2 (6 bases). V gave up 5 bases and J gave up 5 bases, with 19 bases separating them. The CDR3 covers 15 residues. Germline assignment: CDR1 PRHDT and CDR2 FYEKMQ (reference sequence). Here the CDR3 DNA reads TGTGCCAGCAGCCCTACCCGGGCGGGGCGACACGAGCAGTACTTC. Translation gives CASSPTRAGRHEQYF.

V and J are TRBV4-2 and TRBJ1-6; 9 bases map to TRBD1. The CDR3 is made up of 14 amino acids. V was pared by 6 bases and J by 10 bases, with 7 bases of the junction left unmatched. Germline assignment: CDR1 LGHNA and CDR2 YNFKEQ. CDR3 bases: TGTGCCAGCAGACCGGACAGGGGTATGTCACCCCTCCACTTT. Encoded protein: CASRPDRGMSPLHF.

The chain carries TRBV28 and TRBJ2-3; TRBD2 might be the D (5 bases). This CDR3 spans 16 amino acids. Trimming removed 3 bases at V and 0 bases at J, with 13 bases between. Germline CDR1 MDHEN, CDR2 SYDVKM. CDR3 sequence (DNA): TGTGCCAGCAGTTTGGGCGTTCGGGGTAGCACAGATACGCAGTATTTT. Translated, it gives CASSLGVRGSTDTQYF.

The chain joins TRBV7-9 to TRBJ2-3; 13 positions agree with TRBD2. Trimming removed 3 bases from V and 0 bases from J; junction bases left unmatched: 3. This CDR3 is 17 amino acids long. Germline lookup yields CDR1 SEHNR and CDR2 FQNEAQ (reference sequence). CDR3 residues: CASSFWTSGGSTDTQYF. CDR3 sequence (DNA): TGTGCCAGCAGCTTCTGGACTAGCGGGGGAAGCACAGATACGCAGTATTTT.

The rearrangement links TRBV5-6 to TRBJ2-5; D remains unclear. Deletions cut 0 bases from V and 5 bases from J, with 11 bases between. The CDR3 is made up of 14 amino acids. The V gene's germline CDR1 is SGHDT and CDR2 YYEEEE. CDR3 in amino acids: CASSLVGWQETQYF. Written as DNA, the CDR3 is TGTGCCAGCAGCTTGGTTGGCTGGCAGGAGACCCAGTACTTC.

CDR3 coding DNA: TGTGCCAGCAGCCGGCGGGGGGGCGTCACAGATACGCAGTATTTT. Encoded protein: CASSRRGGVTDTQYF. This chain links TRBV7-2 with TRBJ2-3, with 9 bases matching TRBD2. The CDR3 spans 15 residues. J was trimmed by 2 bases and V by 5 bases; bases with no gene match: 5. Looked up from germline, CDR1 is SGHTA and CDR2 is FQGNSA.